This T cell receptor beta chain was sequenced for a study of pediatric ulcerative colitis (dated by TCRdb to between 2018 and 2021). A note on the overall study: Of the ulcerative colitis patients, over 5 had pancolitis and two had left-sided colitis, and histology in every patient was consistent with ulcerative colitis. From nine newly diagnosed, treatment-naive pediatric ulcerative colitis patients and four non-IBD control children, paired blood and rectal samples were collected. By Pediatric Ulcerative Colitis Activity Index, a couple of patients had mild disease, several had moderate disease and three had acute severe colitis. Here is what the overall study found, with its caveats: Repertoires were derived from total lymphocyte DNA, so rare subsets such as regulatory T cells may have patterns not reflected. Features of the rectal repertoire distinguished controls, mild-moderate colitis patients and acute severe colitis patients, and in acute severe colitis, rectal diversity was reduced because of clonal expansions. A couple of rectal CDR3 clonotypes turned up in every ulcerative colitis patient but in none of the controls. For technical reasons, the blood samples of a couple of patients yielded substantially fewer templates, so those samples were excluded from the blood-rectal overlap analysis. Compared with controls, ulcerative colitis patients showed significantly higher autologous blood-rectal clonal overlap, a finding that suggests increased T cell trafficking to inflamed tissue. With only four individuals, the healthy control group was small.

Before the diagnostic colonoscopy, none of the ulcerative colitis patients had been given any immunosuppressive medication. A blood sample was obtained concurrently with the colonoscopy. The Wizard kit (Promega) was used to extract genomic DNA from the blood and intestinal samples. Rearranged CDR3 beta regions were amplified from genomic DNA with multiplex V and J primers using the immunoSEQ TRB Survey service. To keep sequencing depth equal across samples, survey-level depth of up to 500,000 reads per sample was applied. Libraries were purified, pooled and sequenced on Illumina technology. The authors processed their data as follows. Productive clonality, sample overlap, pairwise scatters, CDR3 beta length, V/D/J gene usage and productiveness were all assessed with the immunoSEQ online tools. Alongside Shannon and Simpson indices, calculated diversity was computed as the number of unique rearrangements divided by total templates, multiplied by 100. Principal component analysis was performed on Z-score normalized data with the R prcomp function and the ggbiplot package. Morisita's index was used to quantify blood-rectal clonal overlap within each subject. The table was pulled from immuneACCESS by TCRdb, which kept in-frame rearrangements only. Such tables lose some clones; where checked, under half of the loss comes from unresolved V genes, and the rest has no known cause. That table supplies the V and J calls and clone size; D and trimming were determined from the DNA. For this sample there are around 64,000 clones; approximately 87% appear just once. Approximately 3.5% of the sample is taken by the ten largest.

Reading the germline V gene (reference sequence) gives CDR1 MNHEY and CDR2 SMNVEV. The CDR3 numbers 13 residues from cysteine through phenylalanine. Of all the DNA, just the CDR3 is kept, 39 bases in frame from base 1. Trimming costs V 11 bases and J 4 bases, and their ends lie 17 bases apart. Concerning this clone itself: No antigen is known for it. No quality values exist for individual bases; no much larger clone is one base distant.

The chain uses TRBV27 and TRBJ1-1; the D gene cannot be resolved reliably. The sequencing input was blood. The sequence came from a boy aged 5-17 years with severe ulcerative colitis. This receptor carries the CDR3 CASQQGGGTEAFF. The nucleotide sequence reads as follows: TGTGCCTCGCAGCAAGGCGGCGGCACTGAAGCTTTCTTT.